The 10 T cell receptor beta chains reported below all come from one sample, sequenced in a study of beta chain features in type 1 diabetes. Expressed TCRB transcripts got sequenced, as all isolated RNA was reverse transcribed. Only in-frame clones appear in the TCRdb table, and some are missing; sequencing was by immunoSEQ multiplex PCR. The data show some 500,000 clones, with 10% to 12% seen just once and approximately 0.05% held by the top ten. The specimen sequenced was naive CD4+ T cells from blood. These TCRs come from a woman aged 18-35 years in good health.

This chain joins TRBV27 and TRBJ2-3, with 11 positions matching TRBD2. CDR3 length: 16 amino acids. Germline CDR1 is MNHEY and CDR2 is SMNVEV (reference sequence). Trimming cost V 7 bases and J 0 bases; bases outside gene matches: 6. CDR3 region: CASKRGTSGSTDTQYF. The CDR3 DNA reads as TGTGCCAGCAAGAGGGGGACTAGCGGAAGCACAGATACGCAGTATTTT.

This clone turned up a few times. V gene TRBV4-3 combines with J gene TRBJ1-1; 9 bases fit TRBD1. Germline V gene data show CDR1 as LGHNA and CDR2 as YSLEER. This CDR3 contains 18 residues. With 0 bases clipped from V and 6 bases from J, the junction kept 14 bases outside the gene matches. The DNA for the CDR3 is TGCGCCAGCAGCCAAGAATTCTGGACAGGGGAGATTTTCGCTGAAGCTTTCTTT. Translating gives CASSQEFWTGEIFAEAFF.

This clone was counted only a few times. V and J are TRBV15 and TRBJ2-7; D is unresolved. The CDR3 loop spans 13 amino acids. V was pared by 3 bases and J by 8 bases, with 14 bases between. CDR1 and CDR2 (germline): LNHNV, YYDKDF (reference sequence). The DNA for the CDR3 is TGTGCCACCAGCAGTTACACCGCCGAGAAGCAGTACGTC. Its translation: CATSSYTAEKQYV.

This clone was recorded a few times. The J gene is TRBJ2-3, the V gene TRBV9; TRBD2 is a possible D gene (5 bases). V lost 4 bases, J lost 6 bases, and 18 bases lay in between. Germline-derived CDR1 and CDR2 are SGDLS and YYNGEE. The CDR3 is 15 residues long. The CDR3 DNA follows: TGTGCCAGCAGCCCTGGACTGAGGTTCCCGGATACGCAGTATTTT. This translates into CASSPGLRFPDTQYF.

In this sample, this clone turned up a few times. The chain employs TRBV7-2 and TRBJ2-2; D remains unclear. Germline CDR1 reads SGHTA; CDR2 reads FQGNSA. V lost 6 bases to trimming and J lost 6 bases, with 14 bases between them. CDR3 length equals 14 residues. The DNA for the CDR3 is TGTGCCAGCAGGCCAAGTCTGGAATCCGGGGAGCTGTTTTTT. Protein product: CASRPSLESGELFF.

This chain uses TRBV6-6 with TRBJ2-7, with TRBD1 identical over 7 bases. V shed 7 bases, J shed 0 bases, and the junction held 6 bases outside the gene matches. CDR1 and CDR2 (germline): MNHNY, SVGAGI (reference sequence). The CDR3 runs to 14 residues. The CDR3 loop reads CASTAPGGSYEQYF. As DNA, the CDR3 is TGTGCCAGCACTGCCCCAGGGGGCTCCTACGAGCAGTACTTC.

The V call is TRBV2, the J call TRBJ2-7, with 7 nucleotides matching TRBD2. This CDR3 spans 14 amino acids. The V gene's germline CDR1 is SNHLY and CDR2 FYNNEI. Trimming took 8 bases from V and 6 from J; bases not matched to a gene: 13. CDR3 sequence reads: CASAPGGSWAEQYF. The CDR3 DNA sequence: TGTGCCAGCGCCCCGGGCGGGAGTTGGGCCGAGCAGTACTTC.

This clone has just a few counts. This chain joins TRBV7-9 and TRBJ1-6; maybe TRBD1 (6 bases). CDR3 length equals 16 residues. Trimming shortened V by 5 bases and J by 9 bases, and 20 bases separated the two germline ends. Germline lookup yields CDR1 SEHNR and CDR2 FQNEAQ (reference sequence). CDR3 in amino acids: CASSPLGERGFSPLHF. DNA of the CDR3: TGTGCCAGCAGCCCCCTCGGGGAAAGGGGGTTTTCACCCCTCCACTTT. The complete variable domain, with remaining parts taken from reference TRBV7-9 and TRBJ1-6, reads DTGVSQNPRHKITKRGQNVTFRCDPISEHNRLYWYRQTLGQGPEFLTYFQNEAQLEKSRLLSDRFSAERPKGSFSTLEIQRTEQGDSAMYLCASSPLGERGFSPLHFGNGTRLTVT.

A few counts support this clone. The chain links TRBV14 to TRBJ2-7; 11 nucleotides agree with TRBD2. From germline, CDR1 is SGHDN and CDR2 FVKESK. The CDR3 totals 14 residues. J lost 6 bases, V lost 5 bases, and 6 bases had no gene match. The CDR3 DNA is TGTGCCAGCAGCTCGATAGCGGGAGGGTTCGAGCAGTACTTC. It specifies CASSSIAGGFEQYF.

The chain links TRBV28 to TRBJ2-6; 8 nucleotides align to TRBD1. The CDR3 covers 14 residues. Germline CDR1 is MDHEN and CDR2 is SYDVKM. V lost 10 bases and J lost 6; bases outside the gene matches: 8. DNA for the CDR3: TGTGCCATCTCGTCCAGGGGGCTGGCCAACGTCCTGACTTTC. Encoded protein: CAISSRGLANVLTF. The full variable domain, rest sourced from reference TRBV28 and TRBJ2-6, is DVKVTQSSRYLVKRTGEKVFLECVQDMDHENMFWYRQDPGLGLRLIYFSYDVKMKEKGDIPEGYSVSREKKERFSLILESASTNQTSMYLCAISSRGLANVLTFGAGSRLTVL.